This T cell receptor beta chain was captured by sequencing in a study of blood T cell repertoires in COVID-19. Whole-study context: Spain, Italy and the United States supplied samples that represented acute and convalescent COVID-19. T cells, B-cell-depleted T cells, or PBMCs provided the cDNA or gDNA that served as material.

The CDR3 contains 15 residues. V lost 7 bases to trimming and J lost 1 base; unmatched junction nucleotides: 6. Looked up from germline, CDR1 is MDHEN and CDR2 is SYDVKM. Authors' data handling: Amplification from reference gene primers served as the basis for estimated nucleated cell counts. Some clones are missing from TCRdb's copy, which holds only in-frame ones; the method was immunoSEQ multiplex PCR. V, J and clone size are taken as reported in that table, and D and trimming were inferred from the DNA itself. This table has 95,000 to 150,000 clones, 88% appearing once. The V and J genes are TRBV28 and TRBJ2-4, with 8 bases that match TRBD2. Sequencing used peripheral blood. The TCR was taken from a woman aged 50 to 60 with active or convalescent COVID-19. This CDR3 reads CASTVGGRAKNIQYF. CDR3 nucleotide sequence: TGTGCCAGCACCGTCGGCGGGAGGGCCAAAAACATTCAGTACTTC.